One and the same sample provided the 27 T cell receptor beta chains below, sequenced in a study of vaccination and CD4 T cells after COVID-19. Their cognate antigens are unknown. Cultured CD4+ T cells had their DNA profiled by the Oncomine TCR Beta short-read assay. TCRdb called the PCR reads again in MiXCR, with one record for every CDR3 protein. Here the sample spans thousands of distinct CDR3 sequences, 31% being singletons. Treatment of the sample: approximately nine-day PBMC culture with coronavirus spike peptide pools or control peptides (ViraFEST assay). CD4+ T cells of the unexposed donor were collected before the COVID-19 pandemic (2011-2018). The sample consisted of CD4+ T cells from blood, cultured in vitro. Receptors originate from a human donor in good health.

This clonotype was observed a handful of times. The CDR3 spells CASSLAVQGYEQYF. The CDR3 DNA follows: TGTGCCAGCAGCTTAGCAGTACAGGGGTACGAGCAGTACTTC. This chain joins TRBV7-6 and TRBJ2-7; 7 bases map to TRBD1. With 0 bases clipped from V and 4 bases from J, the junction kept 3 bases outside the gene matches. Germline loops: CDR1 SGHVS, CDR2 FNYEAQ. The CDR3 totals 14 residues.

The chain uses TRBV19 and TRBJ1-5; D is uncertain. The germline V gene encodes CDR1 LNHDA and CDR2 SQIVND (reference sequence). V lost 8 bases, J lost 4 bases, and 9 bases lay in between. CDR3 length equals 12 residues. The chain's CDR3 is CASGPANQPQHF. DNA for the CDR3: TGTGCCAGTGGACCAGCGAATCAGCCCCAGCATTTT.

The chain joins TRBV20-1 to TRBJ1-1; 7 positions agree with TRBD1. The V gene end was trimmed by 6 bases and the J gene end by 1 base; junction bases not matched to a gene: 11. The CDR3 runs 15 residues. The germline V gene encodes CDR1 DFQATT and CDR2 SNEGSKA (reference sequence). Here the CDR3 reads CSAPDPTGRNTEAFF. In nucleotides, the CDR3 is TGCAGTGCCCCCGACCCGACAGGGAGGAACACTGAAGCTTTCTTT.

V usage is TRBV7-2 and J usage is TRBJ1-2; D is unclear. V shed 2 bases and J shed 8 bases, with 15 bases lying between them. The CDR3 spans 14 residues. Germline-derived CDR1 and CDR2 are SGHTA and FQGNSA. The chain's CDR3 is CASSLYITTEGYTF. The CDR3 DNA reads as TGTGCCAGCAGCTTATACATCACAACGGAAGGCTACACCTTC.

Note on this clonotype: The CDR3 ends on some other residue instead of the conserved phenylalanine or tryptophan, so this is likely a read error. The chain has TRBV2 and TRBJ1-2; TRBD1 might be the D (5 bases). The germline gives CDR1 SNHLY, CDR2 FYNNEI. The ends were cut back, 6 bases at V and 4 bases at J, with 12 bases in the middle. CDR3 length equals 13 residues. The CDR3 DNA sequence: TGTGCCAGCAGGGGGGACGGCCTCTATGGCTACACCTCC. Translation gives CASRGDGLYGYTS.

This clonotype was observed a few times. The genes are TRBV20-1 and TRBJ1-4; TRBD1 matches at 9 bases. The germline V gene has CDR1 DFQATT and CDR2 SNEGSKA (reference sequence). This CDR3 is 15 amino acids long. Unmatched junction bases numbered 6, after V lost 0 bases and J lost 7 bases. The CDR3 region is CSARDRGTGFEKLFF. The DNA for the CDR3 is TGCAGTGCTAGAGATCGGGGGACAGGGTTTGAAAAACTGTTTTTT.

V and J are TRBV27 and TRBJ2-7, with D tentatively TRBD1 (5 bases). The CDR3 spans 14 residues. With 6 bases removed from V and 2 bases from J, the gap between germline ends came to 14 bases. Germline V gene lookup returns CDR1 MNHEY and CDR2 SMNVEV (reference sequence). In DNA, the CDR3 is TGTGCCAGCAGACTCAGGGAAGGGACCTACGAGCAGTACTTC. Protein product: CASRLREGTYEQYF.

The V gene is TRBV20-1, the J gene TRBJ2-2; 10 nucleotides line up with TRBD2. The length of the CDR3 is 15 residues. The V gene's germline CDR1 is DFQATT and CDR2 SNEGSKA (reference sequence). J lost 0 bases, V lost 2 bases, and 0 bases had no gene match. The CDR3 DNA reads TGCAGTGCTAGAAGCGGGGGGGCGAACACCGGGGAGCTGTTTTTT. Amino acid sequence: CSARSGGANTGELFF.

This clonotype was recorded only once. The chain employs TRBV29-1 and TRBJ2-7; D is undetermined. Looked up from germline, CDR1 is SQVTM and CDR2 is ANQGSEA. V lost 0 bases, J lost 0 bases, and 3 bases lay in between. The CDR3 runs 12 residues. CDR3 sequence reads: CSVEEGSYEQYF. Written as DNA, the CDR3 is TGCAGCGTTGAAGAGGGCTCCTACGAGCAGTACTTC.

This chain joins TRBV12-3 or TRBV12-4 and TRBJ1-2; D is uncertain. Trimming removed 5 bases from V and 3 bases from J, with 13 bases in between. The CDR3 has 14 residues. The CDR3 DNA follows: TGTGCCAGCAGTCGTAGGCGGTCCGACTATGGCTACACCTTC. This translates into CASSRRRSDYGYTF.

This clonotype was recorded a few times. This chain links TRBV4-2 with TRBJ1-5; D unclear. Germline loops: CDR1 LGHNA, CDR2 YNFKEQ. The CDR3 sequence is 13 residues long. Deletions cut 0 bases from V and 5 bases from J, with 5 bases between. The CDR3 nucleotides are TGTGCCAGCAGCCAAGACAAAGATCAGCCCCAGCATTTT. It encodes CASSQDKDQPQHF.

This chain connects TRBV7-9 to TRBJ1-5, with D unclear. In germline, CDR1 is SEHNR, CDR2 FQNEAQ (reference sequence). The V gene lost 1 base and the J gene lost 6 bases, with 4 bases spanning the gap. The CDR3 spans 12 residues. The CDR3 nucleotides are TGTGCCAGCAGCTTAGGGACTCAGCCCCAGCATTTT. The encoded protein is CASSLGTQPQHF.

This clonotype occurred a few times. This chain connects TRBV6-1 to TRBJ2-1; D is unclear. CDR1 MNHNS and CDR2 SASEGT come from the germline V gene. The CDR3 length is 15 residues. The V end was cut by 8 bases, the J end by 2 bases, with 16 bases between. As DNA, the CDR3 is TGTGCCAGCTCGTCGTATAGCATCCCCTACAATGAGCAGTTCTTC. The encoded protein is CASSSYSIPYNEQFF.

This chain uses TRBV6-5 with TRBJ1-1; D remains unclear. The CDR3 sequence is 13 residues long. Germline V gene lookup returns CDR1 MNHEY and CDR2 SVGAGI. Trimming shortened V by 4 bases and J by 4 bases, and 10 bases separated the two germline ends. CDR3 in DNA: TGTGCCAGCAGTTCCGGGGTGGGCACTGAAGCTTTCTTT. Amino acids: CASSSGVGTEAFF.

This chain connects TRBV6-1 to TRBJ2-2; a possible D gene is TRBD1 (6 bases). The V gene lost 6 bases and the J gene lost 6 bases, with 11 bases spanning the gap. Germline loops: CDR1 MNHNS, CDR2 SASEGT. The CDR3 totals 13 residues. Here the CDR3 reads CASRAQGPGELFF. In DNA form, the CDR3 reads TGTGCCAGCAGAGCACAGGGTCCCGGGGAGCTGTTTTTT.

The chain recombines TRBV5-4 with TRBJ1-2, with 8 bases identical to TRBD1. Unmatched junction bases numbered 9, after V lost 4 bases and J lost 4 bases. Germline V CDR1 and CDR2: SGHNT, YYREEE (reference sequence). The CDR3 runs 15 residues. The CDR3 nucleotides read TGTGCCAGCAGCCCTGGACAGGGCAAGGTCTATGGCTACACCTTC. Protein product: CASSPGQGKVYGYTF.

This chain links TRBV6-5 with TRBJ1-1, with 7 bases aligning to TRBD1. Germline V gene data show CDR1 as MNHEY and CDR2 as SVGAGI. This CDR3 comprises 14 residues. After removal of 2 bases from V and 6 bases from J, the junction contained 6 bases not matched to a gene. The DNA of the CDR3 is TGTGCCAGCAGTTACAGGGGGCGCGGAGCTGAAGCTTTCTTT. Protein sequence: CASSYRGRGAEAFF.

This clonotype was observed a few times. The chain recombines TRBV27 with TRBJ2-4, with D unclear. CDR1 and CDR2 (germline): MNHEY, SMNVEV (reference sequence). The CDR3 is made up of 11 amino acids. With 6 bases removed from V and 6 bases from J, the gap between germline ends came to 6 bases. CDR3 DNA sequence: TGTGCCAGCAGACAAGGAAACATTCAGTACTTC. It is translated as CASRQGNIQYF.

V gene TRBV7-2 combines with J gene TRBJ1-1; D is perhaps TRBD1 (6 bases). Trimming pared 0 bases from V and 5 bases from J, leaving 28 bases between. In germline, CDR1 is SGHTA, CDR2 FQGNSA. The CDR3 runs 20 residues. The chain's CDR3 is CASSLARPGQSGARWTEAFF. The DNA for the CDR3 is TGTGCCAGCAGCTTAGCCCGCCCCGGACAGTCGGGAGCCCGGTGGACTGAAGCTTTCTTT.

This chain connects TRBV3-1 to TRBJ2-1; the match to TRBD1 covers 7 bases. Unmatched junction bases numbered 8, after V lost 6 bases and J lost 6 bases. CDR1 and CDR2 (germline): LGHDT, YNNKEL (reference sequence). This CDR3 comprises 14 residues. This chain's CDR3 is CASRTTGYSNEQFF. The CDR3 DNA reads as TGTGCCAGCAGAACGACAGGGTACAGCAATGAGCAGTTCTTC.

Only a few counts were recorded for this clonotype. The V and J genes are TRBV19 and TRBJ2-2, with a possible D match to TRBD2 (6 bases). V lost 6 bases and J 3 bases, leaving 20 bases between the germline ends. The germline V gene has CDR1 LNHDA and CDR2 SQIVND (reference sequence). The CDR3 totals 17 residues. The CDR3 nucleotides are TGTGCCAGTAGGAGACTAGAAGGTACTGTGGACACCGGGGAGCTGTTTTTT. Its protein product is CASRRLEGTVDTGELFF.

The CDR3 loop is CSARGQGPRSPLHF. The CDR3 nucleotides are TGCAGTGCTAGGGGGCAGGGGCCCCGCTCACCCCTCCACTTT. The chain recombines TRBV20-1 with TRBJ1-6; D might be TRBD1 (6 bases). In germline, CDR1 is DFQATT, CDR2 SNEGSKA (reference sequence). Trimming took off 3 bases at V and 10 bases at J, with 16 bases between the two ends. The CDR3 length is 14 residues.

Only a few counts were recorded for this clonotype. The chain joins TRBV6-1 to TRBJ2-7; weak D call: TRBD1 (6 bases). V was cut by 5 bases and J by 3 bases, with 14 bases left in between. The CDR3 is 14 residues long. CDR1 is MNHNS and CDR2 is SASEGT in the germline V gene. The CDR3 DNA reads TGTGCCAGCAGTCGGACAGCCGTAGGCTACGAGCAGTACTTC. It translates to CASSRTAVGYEQYF.

The chain joins TRBV10-2 to TRBJ2-5; 11 bases are a match to TRBD2. In germline, CDR1 is WSHSY, CDR2 SAAADI. This CDR3 comprises 15 residues. V shed 5 bases and J 2 bases; nucleotides not matched to a gene: 4. The CDR3 sequence: CASSSTSGAQETQYF. CDR3 coding DNA: TGCGCCAGCAGTTCGACTAGCGGGGCTCAAGAGACCCAGTACTTC.

This clonotype rates as medium-sized. The genes are TRBV6-1 and TRBJ1-5, with D possibly matching TRBD1 (5 bases). The V end lost 1 base, the J end lost 9 bases, and 13 bases lay between the germline ends. CDR1 and CDR2 from the germline V gene are MNHNS and SASEGT. This CDR3 spans 14 amino acids. CDR3 loop: CASSEDRSGGPQHF. Here the CDR3 DNA reads TGTGCCAGCAGTGAAGACAGGTCTGGGGGGCCCCAGCATTTT.

The chain employs TRBV12-3 or TRBV12-4 and TRBJ1-2; 8 bases align to TRBD1. After removal of 8 bases from V and 4 bases from J, the junction contained 9 bases not matched to a gene. The CDR3 has 14 amino acids. The CDR3 nucleotides are TGTGCCAGCGGAAGGGAACAGGGGGTCTATGGCTACACCTTC. Translated, it gives CASGREQGVYGYTF.

This clonotype was counted a single time. The gene calls are TRBV18 and TRBJ1-5; no clear D. CDR1 is KGHSH, CDR2 LQKENI, per germline. The CDR3 covers 13 residues. Trimming removed 2 bases from V and 4 bases from J, with 6 bases in between. CDR3 in DNA: TGTGCCAGCTCACCAGGGCAGAATCAGCCCCAGCATTTT. Encoded protein: CASSPGQNQPQHF.